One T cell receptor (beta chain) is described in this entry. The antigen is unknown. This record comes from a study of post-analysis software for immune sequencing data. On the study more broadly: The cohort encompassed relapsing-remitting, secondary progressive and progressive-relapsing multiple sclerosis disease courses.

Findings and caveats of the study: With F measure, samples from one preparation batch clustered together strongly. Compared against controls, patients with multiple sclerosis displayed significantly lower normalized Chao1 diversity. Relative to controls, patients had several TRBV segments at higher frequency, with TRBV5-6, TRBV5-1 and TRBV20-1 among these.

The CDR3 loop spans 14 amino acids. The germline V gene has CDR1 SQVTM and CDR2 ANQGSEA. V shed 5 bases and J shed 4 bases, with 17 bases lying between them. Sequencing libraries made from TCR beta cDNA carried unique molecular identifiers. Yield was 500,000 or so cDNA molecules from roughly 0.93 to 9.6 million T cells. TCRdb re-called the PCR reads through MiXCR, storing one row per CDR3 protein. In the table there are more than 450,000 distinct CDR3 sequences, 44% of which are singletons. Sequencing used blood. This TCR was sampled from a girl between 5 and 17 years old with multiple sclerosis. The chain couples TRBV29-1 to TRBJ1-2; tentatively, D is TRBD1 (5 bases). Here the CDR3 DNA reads TGCAGCGTTCTGTCCATGACAGATCCCTATGGCTACACCTTC. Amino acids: CSVLSMTDPYGYTF. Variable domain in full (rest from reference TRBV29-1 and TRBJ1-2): SAVISQKPSRDICQRGTSLTIQCQVDSQVTMMFWYRQQPGQSLTLIATANQGSEATYESGFVIDKFPISRPNLTFSTLTVSNMSPEDSSIYLCSVLSMTDPYGYTFGSGTRLTVV.